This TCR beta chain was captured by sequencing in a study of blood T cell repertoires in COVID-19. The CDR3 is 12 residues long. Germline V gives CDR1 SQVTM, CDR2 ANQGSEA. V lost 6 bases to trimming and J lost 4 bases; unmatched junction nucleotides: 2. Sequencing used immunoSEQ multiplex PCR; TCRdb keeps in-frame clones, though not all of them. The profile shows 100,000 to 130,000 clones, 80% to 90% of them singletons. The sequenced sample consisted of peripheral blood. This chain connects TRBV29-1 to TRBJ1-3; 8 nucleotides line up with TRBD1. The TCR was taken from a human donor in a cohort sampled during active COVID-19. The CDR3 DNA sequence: TGCAGCGTCGACAGGGGAGGAAACACCATATATTTT. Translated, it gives CSVDRGGNTIYF.